The next 6 T cell receptor beta chains were all read from a single sample in a study of blood T cell repertoires in COVID-19. Method: immunoSEQ multiplex PCR; TCRdb's copy keeps in-frame clones and lacks some. The sample has about 370,000 clones, around 89% seen once. The sample consisted of peripheral blood. The receptors originated from a woman in her 30s with COVID-19, enrolled during active disease.

The J gene is TRBJ2-7, the V gene TRBV21-1; the DNA was not used to check the table's D call, TRBD2. TRBV21-1 is termed a pseudogene. This CDR3 spans 16 amino acids. CDR3 in amino acids: CASSNGVRGSSYEQYF. The DNA of the CDR3 is TGTGCCAGCAGCAATGGTGTACGGGGGAGCTCCTACGAGCAGTACTTC.

This clone was observed a handful of times. The gene calls are TRBV10-1 and TRBJ2-2; 9 positions agree with TRBD1. The CDR3 has 14 residues. The V gene's germline CDR1 is WNHNN and CDR2 SYGVQD (reference sequence). With 8 bases clipped from V and 6 bases from J, the junction kept 7 bases outside the gene matches. The chain's CDR3 is CASGGTGNAGELFF. DNA of the CDR3: TGCGCCAGCGGAGGGACAGGGAATGCCGGGGAGCTGTTTTTT.

The rearrangement joins TRBV5-1 to TRBJ2-7, with D hard to call. V shed 2 bases and J shed 0 bases, with 12 bases lying between them. The CDR3 runs 15 residues. Germline assignment: CDR1 SGHRS and CDR2 YFSETQ. This chain's CDR3 is CASSFQSHLSYEQYF. DNA of the CDR3: TGCGCCAGCAGCTTTCAGTCTCACCTCTCCTACGAGCAGTACTTC. The full variable domain, its missing parts supplied by reference TRBV5-1 and TRBJ2-7, is KAGVTQTPRYLIKTRGQQVTLSCSPISGHRSVSWYQQTPGQGLQFLFEYFSETQRNKGNFPGRFSGRQFSNSRSEMNVSTLELGDSALYLCASSFQSHLSYEQYFGPGTRLTVT.

This CDR3 reads CASSSRLAGGPDTQYF. CDR3 coding DNA: TGTGCCAGCAGCTCCAGACTAGCGGGAGGGCCGGATACGCAGTATTTT. The rearrangement uses TRBV7-2 and TRBJ2-3; 14 positions agree with TRBD2. V shed 4 bases and J 6 bases; nucleotides not matched to a gene: 6. The CDR3 covers 16 residues. From germline, CDR1 is SGHTA and CDR2 FQGNSA.

The rearrangement uses TRBV6-2 or TRBV6-3 and TRBJ1-1; unclear D gene. Trimming removed 4 bases at V and 7 bases at J, with 13 bases between. This CDR3 spans 13 amino acids. Germline values: CDR1 MNHEY, CDR2 SVGEGT. This chain's CDR3 is CASSSAGPREAFF. The CDR3 nucleotides are TGTGCCAGCAGTTCGGCAGGTCCCCGTGAAGCTTTCTTT.

V is TRBV6-6 and J is TRBJ2-3, with TRBD1 identical over 10 bases. J was trimmed by 4 bases and V by 0 bases; bases with no gene match: 1. The CDR3 has 15 residues. Germline CDR1 MNHNY, CDR2 SVGAGI (reference sequence). CDR3 protein: CASSYSTGGADTQYF. The CDR3 bases are TGTGCCAGCAGTTACTCGACAGGGGGCGCAGATACGCAGTATTTT.